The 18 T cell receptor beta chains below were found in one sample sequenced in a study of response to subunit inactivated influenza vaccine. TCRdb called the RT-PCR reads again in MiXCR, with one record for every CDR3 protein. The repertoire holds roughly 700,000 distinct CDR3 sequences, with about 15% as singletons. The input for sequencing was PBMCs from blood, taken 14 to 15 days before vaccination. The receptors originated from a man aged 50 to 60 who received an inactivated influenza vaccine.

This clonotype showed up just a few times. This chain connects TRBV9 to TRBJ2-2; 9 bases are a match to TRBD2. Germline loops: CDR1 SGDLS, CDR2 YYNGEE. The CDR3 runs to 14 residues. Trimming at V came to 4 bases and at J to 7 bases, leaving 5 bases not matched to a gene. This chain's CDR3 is CASSLKREVGELFF. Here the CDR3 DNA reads TGTGCCAGCAGCCTAAAGCGGGAGGTCGGGGAGCTGTTTTTT.

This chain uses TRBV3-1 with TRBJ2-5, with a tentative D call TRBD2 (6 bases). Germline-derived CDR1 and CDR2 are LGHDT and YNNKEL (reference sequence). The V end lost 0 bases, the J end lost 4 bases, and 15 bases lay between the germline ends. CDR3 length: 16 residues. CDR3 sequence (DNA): TGTGCCAGCAGCCAAGATGGGACTTCATGGGGAGAGACCCAGTACTTC. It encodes CASSQDGTSWGETQYF.

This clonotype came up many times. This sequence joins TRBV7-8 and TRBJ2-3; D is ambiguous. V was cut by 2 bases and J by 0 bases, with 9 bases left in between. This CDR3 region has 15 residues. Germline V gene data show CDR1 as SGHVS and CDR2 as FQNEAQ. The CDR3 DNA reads TGTGCCAGCAGCTTACCCCTGCGGAGCACAGATACGCAGTATTTT. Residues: CASSLPLRSTDTQYF.

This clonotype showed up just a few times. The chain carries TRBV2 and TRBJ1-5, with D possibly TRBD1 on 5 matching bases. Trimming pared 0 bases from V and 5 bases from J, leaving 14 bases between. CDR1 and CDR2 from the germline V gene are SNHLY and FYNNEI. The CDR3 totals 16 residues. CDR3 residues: CASSEAPDTAYQPQHF. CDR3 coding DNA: TGTGCCAGCAGTGAAGCGCCGGACACGGCGTATCAGCCCCAGCATTTT.

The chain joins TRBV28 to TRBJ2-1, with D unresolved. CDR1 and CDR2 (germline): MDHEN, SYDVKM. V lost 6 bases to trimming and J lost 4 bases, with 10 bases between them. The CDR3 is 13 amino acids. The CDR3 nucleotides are TGTGCCAGCAGACCGACAATTTACAATGAGCAGTTCTTC. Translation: CASRPTIYNEQFF.

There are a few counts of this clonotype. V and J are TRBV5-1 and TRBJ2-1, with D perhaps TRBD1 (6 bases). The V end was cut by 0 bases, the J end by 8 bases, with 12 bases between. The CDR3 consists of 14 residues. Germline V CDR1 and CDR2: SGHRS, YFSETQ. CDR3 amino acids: CASSLDLGAYEQFF. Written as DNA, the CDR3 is TGCGCCAGCAGCTTGGATCTGGGGGCCTATGAGCAGTTCTTC.

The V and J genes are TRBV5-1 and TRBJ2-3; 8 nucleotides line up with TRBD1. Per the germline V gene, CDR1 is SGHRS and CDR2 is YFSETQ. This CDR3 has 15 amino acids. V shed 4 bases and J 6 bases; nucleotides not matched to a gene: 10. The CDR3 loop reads CASSEQGGDYDTQYF. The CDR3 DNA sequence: TGCGCCAGCAGCGAACAGGGGGGCGACTACGATACGCAGTATTTT. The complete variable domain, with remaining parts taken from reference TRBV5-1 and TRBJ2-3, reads KAGVTQTPRYLIKTRGQQVTLSCSPISGHRSVSWYQQTPGQGLQFLFEYFSETQRNKGNFPGRFSGRQFSNSRSEMNVSTLELGDSALYLCASSEQGGDYDTQYFGPGTRLTVL.

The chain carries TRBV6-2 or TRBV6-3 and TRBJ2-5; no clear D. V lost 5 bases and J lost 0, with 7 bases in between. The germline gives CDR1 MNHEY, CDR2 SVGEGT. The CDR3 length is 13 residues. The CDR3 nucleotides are TGTGCCAGCAGTCAGACCAACCAAGAGACCCAGTACTTC. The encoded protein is CASSQTNQETQYF.

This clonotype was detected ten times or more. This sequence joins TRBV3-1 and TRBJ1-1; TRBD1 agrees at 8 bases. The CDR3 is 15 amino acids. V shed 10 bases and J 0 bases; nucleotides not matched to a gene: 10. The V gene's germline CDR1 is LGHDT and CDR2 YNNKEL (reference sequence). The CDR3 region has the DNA TGTGCCACCCAAACAGGGGGAGGTATGAACACTGAAGCTTTCTTT. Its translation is CATQTGGGMNTEAFF.

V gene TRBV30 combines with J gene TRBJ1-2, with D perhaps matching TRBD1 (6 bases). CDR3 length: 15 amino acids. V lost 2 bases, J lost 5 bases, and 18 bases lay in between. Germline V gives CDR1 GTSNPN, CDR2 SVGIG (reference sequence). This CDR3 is CAWSHGGRGRYGYTF. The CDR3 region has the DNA TGTGCCTGGAGTCACGGCGGCAGGGGCCGATATGGCTACACCTTC.

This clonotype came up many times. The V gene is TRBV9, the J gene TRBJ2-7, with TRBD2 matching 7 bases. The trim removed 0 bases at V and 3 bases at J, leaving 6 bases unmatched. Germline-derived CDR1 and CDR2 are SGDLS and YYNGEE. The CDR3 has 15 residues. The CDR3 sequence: CASSVAASGLYEQYF. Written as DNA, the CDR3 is TGTGCCAGCAGCGTAGCGGCTAGCGGTCTCTACGAGCAGTACTTC.

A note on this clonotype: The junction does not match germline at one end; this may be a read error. DNA of the CDR3: TGCGCCAGCAGCCTTTCCGCCGGGACCTCCTTCGAGCAGTACTTC. It yields the protein CASSLSAGTSFEQYF. V usage is TRBV5-1 and J usage is TRBJ2-7; D may correspond to TRBD1 or TRBD2 (5 bases each). The CDR3 length is 15 residues. Germline CDR1 and CDR2: SGHRS and YFSETQ.

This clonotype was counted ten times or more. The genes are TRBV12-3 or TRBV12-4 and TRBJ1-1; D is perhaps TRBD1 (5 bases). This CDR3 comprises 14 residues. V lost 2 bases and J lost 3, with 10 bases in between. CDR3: CASSLMGLDTEAFF. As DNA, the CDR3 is TGTGCCAGCAGTTTAATGGGGCTCGACACTGAAGCTTTCTTT.

The CDR3 protein is CASSYTDPGAGQPQHF. The CDR3 bases are TGTGCCAGCAGTTATACCGACCCGGGGGCAGGTCAGCCCCAGCATTTT. The gene calls are TRBV6-5 and TRBJ1-5; D may be TRBD1 (6 bases). The CDR3 has 16 amino acids. Germline CDR1 and CDR2: MNHEY and SVGAGI. V was shortened by 3 bases and J by 6 bases, with 18 bases between the two germline ends.

The CDR3 region has the DNA TGCGCCAGCAGCCGGCAACGGGCTATTATCACAGATACGCAGTATTTT. Its translation is CASSRQRAIITDTQYF. V usage is TRBV4-3 and J usage is TRBJ2-3; D unclear. V gave up 4 bases and J gave up 2 bases, with 16 bases separating them. The germline gives CDR1 LGHNA, CDR2 YSLEER. The CDR3 loop spans 16 amino acids.

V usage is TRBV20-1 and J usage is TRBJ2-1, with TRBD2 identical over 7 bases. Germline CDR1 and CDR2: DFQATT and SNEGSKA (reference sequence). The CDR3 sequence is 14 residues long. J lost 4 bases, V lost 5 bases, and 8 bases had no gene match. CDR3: CSAETSELYNEQFF. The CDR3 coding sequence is TGCAGTGCTGAAACTAGCGAGCTGTACAATGAGCAGTTCTTC.

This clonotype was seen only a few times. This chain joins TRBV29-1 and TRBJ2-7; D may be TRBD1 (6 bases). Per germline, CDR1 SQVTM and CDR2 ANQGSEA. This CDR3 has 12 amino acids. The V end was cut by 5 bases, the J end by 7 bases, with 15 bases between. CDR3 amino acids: CSVTRQDREQYF. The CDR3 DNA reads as TGCAGCGTTACCAGACAGGATCGGGAGCAGTACTTC.

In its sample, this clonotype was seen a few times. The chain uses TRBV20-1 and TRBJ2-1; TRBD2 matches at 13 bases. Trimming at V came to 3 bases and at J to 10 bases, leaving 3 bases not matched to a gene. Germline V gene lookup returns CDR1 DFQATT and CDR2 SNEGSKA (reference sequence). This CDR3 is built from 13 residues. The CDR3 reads CSASRTSGSEQFF. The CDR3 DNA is TGCAGTGCTAGCCGGACTAGCGGGAGCGAGCAGTTCTTC.